These T cell receptor beta chains were read from a single sample in a study of CD8+ T cells in alopecia areata. TCRdb keeps only in-frame clones here, not all; method: immunoSEQ multiplex PCR. The sample yields a few hundred thousand clones, roughly two thirds seen once. The sequences come from CD4+ T cells sorted from blood, collected at week 0. Source of these receptors: a human donor with alopecia areata. The CDR3 runs from the conserved cysteine through the conserved F or W. A D gene is named only where the DNA matches it firmly. The size entry is marked missing in some rows and otherwise reads once, few, many or a size class.

abundance	v_gene	j_gene	d_gene	CDR3aa	CDR3nt
few	TRBV29-1	TRBJ1-2	NA	CSVDSSGLYGYTF	TGCAGCGTTGACTCTAGCGGGCTATATGGCTACACCTTC
NA	TRBV27	TRBJ2-7	TRBD1	CASSLLGQGSYEQYF	TGTGCCAGCAGTTTATTGGGACAGGGATCCTACGAGCAGTACTTC
once	TRBV9	TRBJ1-5	NA	CASSRRDSNQPQHF	TGTGCCAGCAGCAGACGGGACAGCAATCAGCCCCAGCATTTT
NA	TRBV30	TRBJ1-1	NA	CATRGSGTEAFF	TGTGCCACCCGGGGGTCCGGCACTGAAGCTTTCTTT
NA	TRBV7-2	TRBJ2-1	NA	CASSLEGFYNEQFF	TGTGCCAGCAGCTTAGAGGGGTTCTACAATGAGCAGTTCTTC
few	TRBV11-2	TRBJ2-7	NA	CASSSEETGTREQYF	TGTGCCAGCAGCTCCGAGGAAACAGGAACGCGCGAGCAGTACTTC
once	TRBV6-6	TRBJ2-2	NA	CASKHGELFF	TGTGCCAGCAAGCACGGGGAGCTGTTTTTT
NA	TRBV19	TRBJ2-1	NA	CASKGGSSYNEQFF	TGTGCCAGCAAGGGGGGGAGCTCCTACAATGAGCAGTTCTTC
NA	TRBV7-9	TRBJ2-3	TRBD2	CASSRTSGGSATQYF	TGTGCCAGCAGCCGGACTAGCGGGGGTTCGGCTACGCAGTATTTT
NA	TRBV10-3	TRBJ2-1	TRBD1	CAIRNSGGPGDEQFF	TGTGCCATCAGGAACTCAGGGGGCCCTGGGGATGAGCAGTTCTTC
NA	TRBV29-1	TRBJ1-1	NA	CSARRATEAFF	TGCAGCGCCCGACGAGCCACTGAAGCTTTCTTT
NA	TRBV5-4	TRBJ2-4	NA	CASSPTIAQPYQYF	TGTGCCAGCAGCCCTACGATTGCGCAGCCCTATCAGTACTTC
NA	TRBV9	TRBJ2-3	NA	CASSKGGTSVDTQYF	TGTGCCAGCAGCAAAGGAGGGACCTCCGTGGATACGCAGTATTTT
NA	TRBV4-1	TRBJ2-5	NA	CASSQDQQVLVETQYF	TGCGCCAGCAGCCAAGATCAACAGGTTCTGGTAGAGACCCAGTACTTC
NA	TRBV6-5	TRBJ2-1	TRBD1	CASRRDRVIHEQFF	TGTGCCAGCAGGAGGGACAGGGTTATACATGAGCAGTTCTTC
NA	TRBV29-1	TRBJ2-2	TRBD1	CSAITGGGNTGELFF	TGCAGCGCAATTACAGGGGGCGGTAACACCGGGGAGCTGTTTTTT
NA	TRBV30	TRBJ1-2	NA	CAWSHLYSNTNYGYTF	TGTGCCTGGAGTCACCTTTACAGCAACACTAACTATGGCTACACCTTC
NA	TRBV5-1	TRBJ1-2	NA	CASSSDGNYGYTF	TGCGCCAGCAGCTCAGACGGGAACTATGGCTACACCTTC
NA	TRBV2	TRBJ2-1	NA	CASSLTLGSYNEQFF	TGTGCCAGCTCCTTAACTTTGGGCTCCTACAATGAGCAGTTCTTC
few	TRBV11-2	TRBJ2-6	NA	CASSLRGHLSGANVLTF	TGTGCCAGCAGCTTAAGAGGACATCTCTCTGGGGCCAACGTCCTGACTTTC
few	TRBV6-6	TRBJ2-7	TRBD1	CASRPKGAANYEQYF	TGTGCCAGCAGGCCTAAGGGGGCTGCCAACTACGAGCAGTACTTC
NA	TRBV27	TRBJ2-1	NA	CASSFLADGGFYNEQFF	TGTGCCAGCAGTTTTCTCGCGGACGGGGGCTTCTACAATGAGCAGTTCTTC
NA	TRBV30	TRBJ2-7	NA	CAWSPRTYEQYF	TGTGCCTGGAGTCCACGCACCTACGAGCAGTACTTC
once	TRBV29-1	TRBJ2-3	TRBD2	CSVVGSGGTDTQYF	TGCAGCGTTGTAGGTAGCGGGGGAACAGATACGCAGTATTTT
NA	TRBV7-8	TRBJ1-5	NA	CASSLVGGQPQHF	TGTGCCAGCAGCTTAGTGGGGGGTCAGCCCCAGCATTTT
few	TRBV14	TRBJ2-3	NA	CASSQDLGLSTDTQYF	TGTGCCAGCAGCCAAGACCTCGGACTGAGCACAGATACGCAGTATTTT
NA	TRBV5-6	TRBJ1-6	TRBD1	CASSLEDRPNSPLHF	TGTGCCAGCAGCTTGGAGGACAGGCCGAATTCACCCCTCCACTTT
NA	TRBV27	TRBJ2-3	NA	CASSRAPGTDTQYF	TGTGCCAGCAGCCGCGCCCCGGGCACAGATACGCAGTATTTT
NA	TRBV7-9	TRBJ2-7	NA	CASSPPRLYNSEQYF	TGTGCCAGCAGCCCCCCCCGCTTATACAACAGCGAGCAGTACTTC
NA	TRBV30	TRBJ1-4	NA	CAWRAKGGEKLFF	TGTGCCTGGAGGGCTAAGGGGGGTGAAAAACTGTTTTTT
NA	TRBV5-1	TRBJ2-7	NA	CASSLARVGEQQYF	TGCGCCAGCAGCTTGGCCAGGGTGGGGGAGCAGCAGTACTTC
NA	TRBV2	TRBJ2-1	TRBD2	CASSEWGGPRNEQFF	TGTGCCAGCAGTGAATGGGGGGGACCCAGGAATGAGCAGTTCTTC
few	TRBV29-1	TRBJ2-7	NA	CSVGGAYEQYF	TGCAGCGTTGGGGGGGCCTACGAGCAGTACTTC
NA	TRBV29-1	TRBJ1-1	NA	CSVVPGRNTEAFF	TGCAGCGTTGTACCAGGGAGGAACACTGAAGCTTTCTTT
NA	TRBV2	TRBJ2-2	NA	CASAMLASLAGELFF	TGTGCCAGTGCGATGCTAGCGTCCCTGGCCGGGGAGCTGTTTTTT
once	TRBV7-9	TRBJ2-2	TRBD1	CASRTRTGDTGELFF	TGTGCCAGCCGAACTCGGACAGGGGACACCGGGGAGCTGTTTTTT
NA	TRBV30	TRBJ1-6	NA	CAWSGAASSPLHF	TGTGCCTGGAGTGGGGCGGCCTCTTCACCCCTCCACTTT
few	TRBV29-1	TRBJ2-3	TRBD2	CSGLQIAGWRDTQYF	TGCAGCGGACTTCAAATAGCGGGGTGGCGAGATACGCAGTATTTT
NA	TRBV7-9	TRBJ2-5	TRBD1	CASSSEGQGLETQYF	TGTGCCAGCAGCTCTGAGGGACAGGGTCTAGAGACCCAGTACTTC
NA	TRBV29-1	TRBJ2-2	TRBD2	CSVAGLAGGTGELFF	TGCAGCGTGGCCGGACTAGCGGGGGGCACCGGGGAGCTGTTTTTT
NA	TRBV29-1	TRBJ1-1	NA	CSVEDWRTSEAFF	TGCAGCGTTGAAGATTGGCGGACCTCAGAAGCTTTCTTT
once	TRBV29-1	TRBJ2-2	TRBD1	CSVTPGQSTGELFF	TGCAGCGTGACCCCGGGACAGAGCACCGGGGAGCTGTTTTTT
NA	TRBV10-3	TRBJ2-7	NA	CAINSGRDNEQYF	TGTGCCATCAATTCGGGCAGGGACAACGAGCAGTACTTC
NA	TRBV29-1	TRBJ2-5	NA	CSVGRVGAGKGSPQYF	TGCAGCGTTGGTCGGGTGGGAGCAGGGAAAGGTTCGCCCCAGTACTTC
NA	TRBV27	TRBJ2-7	TRBD1	CASSSGYGQGPYEQYF	TGTGCCAGCAGTTCGGGGTATGGACAGGGCCCCTACGAGCAGTACTTC
NA	TRBV25-1	TRBJ1-6	NA	CASSVPGVGSPLHF	TGTGCCAGCAGTGTTCCGGGGGTCGGTTCACCCCTCCACTTT
NA	TRBV29-1	TRBJ1-4	NA	CSVEETAGSPRGLFF	TGCAGCGTTGAAGAGACGGCCGGCTCCCCACGGGGGTTGTTTTTT
NA	TRBV7-2	TRBJ2-7	TRBD2	CASSPVTGGTYEQYF	TGTGCCAGCAGCCCAGTTACGGGGGGGACCTACGAGCAGTACTTC
once	TRBV9	TRBJ1-4	NA	CASSRHLEEEKLFF	TGTGCCAGCAGCCGACACCTGGAGGAAGAAAAACTGTTTTTT
NA	TRBV6-6	TRBJ2-1	TRBD1	CASSSGQYNEQFF	TGTGCCAGCAGCTCGGGACAGTACAATGAGCAGTTCTTC